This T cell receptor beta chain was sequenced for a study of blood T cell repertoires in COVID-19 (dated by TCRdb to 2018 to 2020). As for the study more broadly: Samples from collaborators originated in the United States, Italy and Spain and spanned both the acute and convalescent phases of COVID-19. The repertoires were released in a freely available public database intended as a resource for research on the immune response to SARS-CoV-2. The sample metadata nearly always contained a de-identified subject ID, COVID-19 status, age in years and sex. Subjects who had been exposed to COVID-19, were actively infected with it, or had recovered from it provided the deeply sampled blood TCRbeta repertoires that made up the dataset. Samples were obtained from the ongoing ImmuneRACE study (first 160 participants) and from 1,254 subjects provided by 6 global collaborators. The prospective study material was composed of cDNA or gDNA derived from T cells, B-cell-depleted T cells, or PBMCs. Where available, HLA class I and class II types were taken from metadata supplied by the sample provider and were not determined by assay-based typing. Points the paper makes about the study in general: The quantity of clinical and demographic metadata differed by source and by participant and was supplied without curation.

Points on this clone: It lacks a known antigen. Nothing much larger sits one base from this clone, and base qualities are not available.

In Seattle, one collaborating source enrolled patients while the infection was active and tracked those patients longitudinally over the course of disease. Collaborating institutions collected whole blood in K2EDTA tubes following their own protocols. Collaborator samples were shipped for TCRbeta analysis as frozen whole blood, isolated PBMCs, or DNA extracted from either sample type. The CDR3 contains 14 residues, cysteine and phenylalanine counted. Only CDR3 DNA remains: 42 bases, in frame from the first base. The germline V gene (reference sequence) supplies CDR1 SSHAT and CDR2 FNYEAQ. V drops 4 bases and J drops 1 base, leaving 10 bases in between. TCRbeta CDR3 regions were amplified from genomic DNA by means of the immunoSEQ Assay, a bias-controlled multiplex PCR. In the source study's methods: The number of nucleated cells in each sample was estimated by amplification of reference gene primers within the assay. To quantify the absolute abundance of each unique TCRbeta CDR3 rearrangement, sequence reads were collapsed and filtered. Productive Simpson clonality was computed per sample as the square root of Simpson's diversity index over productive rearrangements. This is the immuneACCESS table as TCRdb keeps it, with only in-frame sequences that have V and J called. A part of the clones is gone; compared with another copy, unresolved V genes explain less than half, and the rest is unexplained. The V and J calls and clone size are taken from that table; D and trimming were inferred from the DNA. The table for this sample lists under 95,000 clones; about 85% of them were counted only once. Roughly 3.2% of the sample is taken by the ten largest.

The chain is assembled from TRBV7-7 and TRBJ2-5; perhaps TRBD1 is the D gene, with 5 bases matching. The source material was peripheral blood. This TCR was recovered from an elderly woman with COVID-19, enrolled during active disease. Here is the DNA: TGTGCCAGCAGCTCTCAGGGTCTCCAAGAGACCCAGTACTTC. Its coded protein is CASSSQGLQETQYF.